Listed below are T cell receptor beta chains from one sample, sequenced in a study of tissue T cells after allogeneic stem cell transplantation. Data came from immunoSEQ multiplex PCR; TCRdb stores just in-frame clones and leaves some out. There are some 28,000 clones in the sample; roughly 85% occur only once, and around 3.5% lies in the top ten. Sequenced here: blood, sampled before transplantation. The receptor set was obtained from a woman aged 18-49 years who later had graft-versus-host disease after an allogeneic stem cell transplant. Both conserved end residues are part of each CDR3. The order of the fields is V gene, J gene, CDR3 protein.

v_call: TRBV19
j_call: TRBJ2-1
cdr3_aa: CASSRRELNEQFF

v_call: TRBV19
j_call: TRBJ2-1
cdr3_aa: CASSIFSGVRNEQFF

v_call: TRBV7-3
j_call: TRBJ2-5
cdr3_aa: CASSSISTGAQETQYF

v_call: TRBV12-3/TRBV12-4
j_call: TRBJ2-2
cdr3_aa: CASSLGTGELFF

v_call: TRBV7-2
j_call: TRBJ2-7
cdr3_aa: CASSSPTGGSYEQYF

v_call: TRBV6-5
j_call: TRBJ1-4
cdr3_aa: CASSSGFPANEKLFF

v_call: TRBV18
j_call: TRBJ2-4
cdr3_aa: CASSPVQGPPNIQYF

v_call: TRBV5-1
j_call: TRBJ1-6
cdr3_aa: CASSLFNKNNSPLHF

v_call: TRBV11-1
j_call: TRBJ1-1
cdr3_aa: CASSLTRGTEAFF

v_call: TRBV7-2
j_call: TRBJ2-3
cdr3_aa: CASRFQGMNTQYF

v_call: TRBV3-1/TRBV3-2
j_call: TRBJ2-7
cdr3_aa: CASSQGHRDEQYF

v_call: TRBV9
j_call: TRBJ2-2
cdr3_aa: CASSSGVRFGGELFF

v_call: TRBV28
j_call: TRBJ2-7
cdr3_aa: CASSLTAGGYEQYF

v_call: TRBV27
j_call: TRBJ1-5
cdr3_aa: CASSPTGSVSNQPQHF

v_call: TRBV7-9
j_call: TRBJ1-2
cdr3_aa: CASSFFGGLYGYTF

v_call: TRBV9
j_call: TRBJ1-1
cdr3_aa: CASSGQTNTEAFF

v_call: TRBV11-3
j_call: TRBJ2-1
cdr3_aa: CASSFRQGGEQFF

v_call: TRBV27
j_call: TRBJ2-7
cdr3_aa: CASSSGGLYEQYF

v_call: TRBV5-1
j_call: TRBJ2-5
cdr3_aa: CASTPGSSQETQYF

v_call: TRBV7-9
j_call: TRBJ2-1
cdr3_aa: CASSLLLENEQFF

v_call: TRBV20-1
j_call: TRBJ1-1
cdr3_aa: CSADTDGAFF

v_call: TRBV5-6
j_call: TRBJ2-7
cdr3_aa: CASSYDRELGEQYF

v_call: TRBV11-2
j_call: TRBJ1-1
cdr3_aa: CASSLYPIQNTEAFF

v_call: TRBV19
j_call: TRBJ1-1
cdr3_aa: CASSIGRVNTEAFF

v_call: TRBV2
j_call: TRBJ2-1
cdr3_aa: CASSDWGSSSYNEQFF

v_call: TRBV6-5
j_call: TRBJ2-3
cdr3_aa: CASSYPGLGTTDTQYF

v_call: TRBV3-1/TRBV3-2
j_call: TRBJ1-2
cdr3_aa: CASSQEGYYGYTF

v_call: TRBV27
j_call: TRBJ2-1
cdr3_aa: CASSRAGYNEQFF

v_call: TRBV5-1
j_call: TRBJ2-6
cdr3_aa: CASSQFTGVGANVLTF